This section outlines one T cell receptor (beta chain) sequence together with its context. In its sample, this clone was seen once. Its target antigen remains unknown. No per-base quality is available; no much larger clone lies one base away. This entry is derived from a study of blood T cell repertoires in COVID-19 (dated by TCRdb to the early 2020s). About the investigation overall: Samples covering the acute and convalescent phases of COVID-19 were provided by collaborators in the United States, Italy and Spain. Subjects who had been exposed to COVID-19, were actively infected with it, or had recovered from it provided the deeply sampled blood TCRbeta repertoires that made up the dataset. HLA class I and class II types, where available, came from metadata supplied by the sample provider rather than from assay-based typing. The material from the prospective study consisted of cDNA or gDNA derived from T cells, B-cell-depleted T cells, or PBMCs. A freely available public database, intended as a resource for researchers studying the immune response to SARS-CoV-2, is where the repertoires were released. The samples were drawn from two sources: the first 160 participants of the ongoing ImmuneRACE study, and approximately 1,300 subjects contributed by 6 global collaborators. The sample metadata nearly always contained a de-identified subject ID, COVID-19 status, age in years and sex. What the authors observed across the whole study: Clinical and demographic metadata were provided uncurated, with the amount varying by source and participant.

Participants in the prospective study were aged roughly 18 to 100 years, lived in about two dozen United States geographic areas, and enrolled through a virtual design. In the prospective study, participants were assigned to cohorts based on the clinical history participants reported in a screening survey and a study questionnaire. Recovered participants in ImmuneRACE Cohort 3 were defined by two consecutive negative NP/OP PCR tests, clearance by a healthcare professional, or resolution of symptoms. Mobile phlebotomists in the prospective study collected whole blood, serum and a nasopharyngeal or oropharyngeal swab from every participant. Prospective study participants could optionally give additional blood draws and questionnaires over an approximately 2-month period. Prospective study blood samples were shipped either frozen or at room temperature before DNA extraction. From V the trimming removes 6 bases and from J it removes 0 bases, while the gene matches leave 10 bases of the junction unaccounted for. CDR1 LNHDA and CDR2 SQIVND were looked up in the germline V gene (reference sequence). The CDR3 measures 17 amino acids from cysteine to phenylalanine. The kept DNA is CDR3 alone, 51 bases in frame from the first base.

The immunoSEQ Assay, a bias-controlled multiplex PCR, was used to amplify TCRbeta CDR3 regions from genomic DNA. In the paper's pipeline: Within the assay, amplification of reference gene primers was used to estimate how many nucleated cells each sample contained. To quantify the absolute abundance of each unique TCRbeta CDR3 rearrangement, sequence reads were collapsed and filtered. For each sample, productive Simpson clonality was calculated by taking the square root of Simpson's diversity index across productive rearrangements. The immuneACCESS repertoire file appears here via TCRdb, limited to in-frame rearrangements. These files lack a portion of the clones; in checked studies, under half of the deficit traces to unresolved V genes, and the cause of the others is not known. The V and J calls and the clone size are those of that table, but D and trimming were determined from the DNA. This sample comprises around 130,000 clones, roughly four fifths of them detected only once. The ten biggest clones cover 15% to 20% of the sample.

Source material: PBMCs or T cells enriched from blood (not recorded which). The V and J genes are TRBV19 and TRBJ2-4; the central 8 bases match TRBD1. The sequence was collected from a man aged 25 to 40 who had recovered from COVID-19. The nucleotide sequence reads TGTGCCAGTAGATTAAGACAGGGGTTGGAAGCCAAAAACATTCAGTACTTC. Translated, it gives CASRLRQGLEAKNIQYF. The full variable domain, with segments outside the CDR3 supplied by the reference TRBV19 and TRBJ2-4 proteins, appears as DGGITQSPKYLFRKEGQNVTLSCEQNLNHDAMYWYRQDPGQGLRLIYYSQIVNDFQKGDIAEGYSVSREKKESFPLTVTSAQKNPTAFYLCASRLRQGLEAKNIQYFGAGTRLSVL.